This T cell receptor beta chain was found in a study of cytomegalovirus exposure and HLA in healthy donors. Regarding the study as a whole: Donors belonging to an Asian-associated ancestry cluster reportedly showed fewer N-insertions in productive TCRs than the approximately 680-donor mean, according to what a later analysis found.

A note on this clone: Its antigen is currently unknown.

The CDR3 covers 16 residues. Germline V gives CDR1 LGHNA, CDR2 YNFKEQ. The V and J ends lost 1 base and 4 bases respectively, with 16 bases between them. The PCR had 60 Vbeta and 13 Jbeta primers. TCRdb's table, derived via immunoSEQ multiplex PCR, lists solely in-frame clones and lacks some. The table lists 120,000 to 150,000 clones, 55% to 80% of them singletons, with 1.3% in the top ten. Sequenced material: PBMCs. This TCR came from a woman aged 40 to 50 in good health and CMV-seronegative. The chain couples TRBV4-2 to TRBJ2-5, with D possibly matching TRBD2 (6 bases). CDR3 sequence reads: CASSQAWGDNGETQYF. The DNA for the CDR3 is TGTGCCAGCAGCCAAGCCTGGGGGGATAATGGAGAGACCCAGTACTTC.